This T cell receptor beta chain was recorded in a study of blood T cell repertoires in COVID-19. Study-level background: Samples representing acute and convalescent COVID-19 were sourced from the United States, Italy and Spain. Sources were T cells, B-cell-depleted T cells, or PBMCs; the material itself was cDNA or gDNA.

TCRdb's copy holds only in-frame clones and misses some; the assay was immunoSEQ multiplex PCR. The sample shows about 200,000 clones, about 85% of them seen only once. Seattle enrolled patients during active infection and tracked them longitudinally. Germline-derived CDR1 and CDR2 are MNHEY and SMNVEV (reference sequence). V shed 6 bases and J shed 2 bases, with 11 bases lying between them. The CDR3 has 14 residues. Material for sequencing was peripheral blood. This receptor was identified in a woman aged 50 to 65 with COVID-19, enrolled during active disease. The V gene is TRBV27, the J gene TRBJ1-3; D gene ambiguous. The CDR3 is CASRPPGAGNTIYF. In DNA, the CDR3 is TGTGCCAGCAGGCCCCCCGGGGCTGGAAACACCATATATTTT.